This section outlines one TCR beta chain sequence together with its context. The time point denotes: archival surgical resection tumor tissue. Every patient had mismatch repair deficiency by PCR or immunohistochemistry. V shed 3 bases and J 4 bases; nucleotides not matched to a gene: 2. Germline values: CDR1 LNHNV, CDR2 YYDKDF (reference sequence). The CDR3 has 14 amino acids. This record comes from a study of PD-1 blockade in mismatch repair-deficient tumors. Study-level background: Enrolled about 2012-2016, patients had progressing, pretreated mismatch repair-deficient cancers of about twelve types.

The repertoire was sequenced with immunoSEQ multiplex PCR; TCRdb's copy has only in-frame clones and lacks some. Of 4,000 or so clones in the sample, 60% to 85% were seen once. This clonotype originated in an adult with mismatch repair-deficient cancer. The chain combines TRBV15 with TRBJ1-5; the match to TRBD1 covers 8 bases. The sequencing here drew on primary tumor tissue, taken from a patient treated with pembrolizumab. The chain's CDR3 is CATSSDRGNQPQHF. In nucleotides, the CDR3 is TGTGCCACCAGCAGTGACAGGGGAAATCAGCCCCAGCATTTT.